These 32 T cell receptor beta chains share one sample of origin, sequenced in a study of T cell repertoires in cytomegalovirus infection. No antigen has been assigned to these receptors. TCRdb processed the reads anew with MiXCR; each CDR3 protein has one entry. The sample holds roughly 280,000 distinct CDR3 sequences, under 25% seen once. Sequences were derived from cultured PBMCs, sampled from culture after CMV antigen stimulation. Receptors were obtained from a human donor in good health (CMV status not recorded). Some clones in this sample may be carry-over from other donors' samples.

The rearrangement joins TRBV28 to TRBJ2-3; the D gene could be TRBD1 or TRBD2 (5 bases each). In germline, CDR1 is MDHEN, CDR2 SYDVKM. CDR3 length: 16 amino acids. V was shortened by 3 bases and J by 0 bases, with 13 bases between the two germline ends. The CDR3 spells CASSFSGDASTDTQYF. The CDR3 DNA reads TGTGCCAGCAGTTTTTCCGGGGACGCTAGCACAGATACGCAGTATTTT.

The chain employs TRBV20-1 and TRBJ2-3, with 8 nucleotides matching TRBD2. The J segment lost 6 bases and the V segment lost 3 bases, leaving 11 bases of the junction unmatched. Germline CDR1 DFQATT, CDR2 SNEGSKA (reference sequence). This CDR3 is built from 15 residues. CDR3: CSARTAGGAGDTQYF. CDR3 in DNA: TGCAGTGCTAGGACGGCGGGAGGCGCTGGGGATACGCAGTATTTT.

The rearrangement links TRBV10-3 to TRBJ1-4; D ambiguous. Deletions cut 6 bases from V and 7 bases from J, with 12 bases between. CDR3 length equals 13 residues. CDR1 and CDR2 from the germline V gene are ENHRY and SYGVKD. This CDR3 is CAIRDLTGEKLFF. As DNA, the CDR3 is TGTGCCATCAGGGATTTAACTGGTGAAAAACTGTTTTTT.

This chain uses TRBV19 with TRBJ1-2; 7 positions match TRBD1. Looked up from germline, CDR1 is LNHDA and CDR2 is SQIVND (reference sequence). V shed 3 bases, J shed 4 bases, and the junction held 8 bases outside the gene matches. CDR3 length equals 15 residues. The CDR3 is CASSIAQDRTYGYTF. CDR3 sequence (DNA): TGTGCCAGTAGTATTGCACAGGACAGGACCTATGGCTACACCTTC.

The chain couples TRBV30 to TRBJ2-7; TRBD1 matches 7 bases. The CDR3 is 12 amino acids. Germline V lookup: CDR1 GTSNPN, CDR2 SVGIG (reference sequence). With V trimmed by 2 bases and J by 3 bases, 1 base remained unmatched. Here the CDR3 reads CAWSRDSYEQYV. CDR3 in DNA: TGTGCCTGGAGTCGGGACAGCTACGAGCAGTACGTC.

The rearrangement joins TRBV29-1 to TRBJ2-5; unclear D gene. The CDR3 has 11 amino acids. Trimming took 3 bases from V and 5 from J, leaving 7 bases between them. Germline-derived CDR1 and CDR2 are SQVTM and ANQGSEA. The CDR3: CSVEIVETQYF. The CDR3 region has the DNA TGCAGCGTTGAGATTGTGGAGACCCAGTACTTC. The full variable domain, rest sourced from reference TRBV29-1 and TRBJ2-5, is SAVISQKPSRDICQRGTSLTIQCQVDSQVTMMFWYRQQPGQSLTLIATANQGSEATYESGFVIDKFPISRPNLTFSTLTVSNMSPEDSSIYLCSVEIVETQYFGPGTRLLVL.

A few counts support this clonotype. The V and J genes are TRBV19 and TRBJ2-1; TRBD2 matches 14 bases. Unmatched junction bases numbered 11, after V lost 4 bases and J lost 9 bases. The CDR3 is made up of 17 amino acids. The germline V gene has CDR1 LNHDA and CDR2 SQIVND (reference sequence). The CDR3 loop reads CASSNPRLAGGPVEQFF. CDR3 nucleotide sequence: TGTGCCAGTAGTAACCCGCGACTAGCGGGAGGGCCAGTTGAGCAGTTCTTC.

This clonotype was picked up many times. The chain carries TRBV7-2 and TRBJ2-1, with no clear D. V was shortened by 4 bases and J by 7 bases, with 8 bases between the two germline ends. The CDR3 is 12 residues long. Germline V gene data show CDR1 as SGHTA and CDR2 as FQGNSA. CDR3 in amino acids: CASSSGRNEQFF. In nucleotides, the CDR3 is TGTGCCAGCAGCTCGGGTCGGAATGAGCAGTTCTTC.

This chain connects TRBV19 to TRBJ2-1, with TRBD2 as a possible D gene (5 bases). The CDR3 has 17 amino acids. The germline V and J ends were trimmed by 4 bases and 4 bases, with 20 bases remaining between them. Germline values: CDR1 LNHDA, CDR2 SQIVND (reference sequence). The CDR3 loop reads CASSTGLPPRIYNEQFF. For the CDR3, the DNA is TGTGCCAGTAGTACAGGACTCCCCCCTAGGATATACAATGAGCAGTTCTTC.

The chain couples TRBV19 to TRBJ1-2; 9 nucleotides match TRBD1. CDR1 and CDR2 (germline): LNHDA, SQIVND (reference sequence). CDR3 length: 12 amino acids. V lost 10 bases and J lost 6; bases outside the gene matches: 6. Here the CDR3 DNA reads TGTGCCACCGGGACAGGGTTTGATGGCTACACCTTC. It is translated as CATGTGFDGYTF.

This clonotype appeared a few times. J is TRBJ1-1 and V is TRBV7-9, with TRBD1 identical over 7 bases. The V gene's germline CDR1 is SEHNR and CDR2 FQNEAQ (reference sequence). The CDR3 spans 14 residues. Unmatched junction bases numbered 3, after V lost 4 bases and J lost 1 base. The CDR3 DNA reads TGTGCCAGCAGCTGGTACAGGGGGAACACTGAAGCTTTCTTT. Translating it yields CASSWYRGNTEAFF.

Many counts were recorded for this clonotype. The rearrangement links TRBV7-2 to TRBJ2-7; TRBD2 agrees at 9 bases. Germline loops: CDR1 SGHTA, CDR2 FQGNSA. The CDR3 contains 17 residues. V was clipped by 0 bases and J by 0 bases; unmatched bases: 6. This CDR3 reads CASSLASGSLFSYEQYF. CDR3 in DNA: TGTGCCAGCAGCTTAGCTAGCGGGAGTCTATTCTCCTACGAGCAGTACTTC. The full variable domain, in which reference TRBV7-2 and TRBJ2-7 provide the parts outside the CDR3, is GAGVSQSPSNKVTEKGKDVELRCDPISGHTALYWYRQSLGQGLEFLIYFQGNSAPDKSGLPSDRFSAERTGGSVSTLTIQRTQQEDSAVYLCASSLASGSLFSYEQYFGPGTRLTVT.

V is TRBV2 and J is TRBJ2-1; TRBD2 agrees at 9 bases. V dropped 8 bases and J dropped 15; count of bases not matched to a gene: 8. The germline V gene has CDR1 SNHLY and CDR2 FYNNEI. CDR3 length: 11 residues. CDR3 sequence reads: CASYSGSGLFF. DNA of the CDR3: TGTGCCAGCTATAGCGGGAGCGGGCTGTTCTTC.

In its sample, this clonotype was seen a few times. The J gene is TRBJ2-1, the V gene TRBV6-2 or TRBV6-3; D not resolved. CDR1 MNHEY and CDR2 SVGEGT come from the germline V gene. V lost 6 bases, J lost 6 bases, and 21 bases lay in between. This CDR3 spans 16 amino acids. Here the CDR3 reads CASSWDGRRTLNEQFF. In nucleotides, the CDR3 is TGTGCCAGCAGCTGGGATGGGCGGAGAACCCTCAATGAGCAGTTCTTC.

The chain uses TRBV6-2 or TRBV6-3 and TRBJ1-5; 9 nucleotides align to TRBD1. The germline CDR1 and CDR2 sequences are MNHEY and SVGEGT. The length of the CDR3 is 14 residues. The junction had 4 bases not matched to a gene; V was cut back by 5 bases and J by 5 bases. The CDR3 sequence is CASSGTGPYQPQHF. CDR3 nucleotides: TGTGCCAGCAGTGGGACAGGGCCCTATCAGCCCCAGCATTTT.

This clonotype was seen a few times. This chain links TRBV6-1 with TRBJ2-1; 8 bases map to TRBD2. Germline V gene data show CDR1 as MNHNS and CDR2 as SASEGT. This CDR3 has 15 residues. Trimming cost V 2 bases and J 2 bases; bases outside gene matches: 2. The CDR3 loop is CASSEILAAYNEQFF. The CDR3 DNA is TGTGCCAGCAGTGAAATACTAGCGGCCTACAATGAGCAGTTCTTC.

This clonotype was seen a few times. The V gene is TRBV4-1, the J gene TRBJ2-7, with D perhaps TRBD1 or TRBD2 (5 bases each). With 1 base removed from V and 5 bases from J, the gap between germline ends came to 18 bases. CDR1 and CDR2 (germline): MGHRA, YSYEKL. The length of the CDR3 is 16 residues. CDR3 DNA: TGCGCCAGCAGCCAAGGGGCCCGAGGGGCCCACGACGAGCAGTACTTC. It codes for CASSQGARGAHDEQYF.

This clonotype came up many times. CDR3 amino acids: CASSQNLGDYGYTF. The CDR3 nucleotides are TGCGCCAGCAGCCAAAATCTAGGGGACTATGGCTACACCTTC. The chain has TRBV4-1 and TRBJ1-2; maybe TRBD1 (5 bases). Trimming stripped 2 bases from V and 3 bases from J, with 10 bases between. The V gene's germline CDR1 is MGHRA and CDR2 YSYEKL. This CDR3 is built from 14 residues.

This chain uses TRBV7-9 with TRBJ1-2, with a weak D call TRBD1 (6 bases). The CDR3 has 16 residues. Germline-derived CDR1 and CDR2 are SEHNR and FQNEAQ (reference sequence). Trimming stripped 0 bases from V and 0 bases from J, with 11 bases between. CDR3 DNA: TGTGCCAGCAGCTTAGCAGTGGACAGTTCTAACTATGGCTACACCTTC. Its translation: CASSLAVDSSNYGYTF. The full variable domain, with the rest looked up from reference TRBV7-9 and TRBJ1-2, is DTGVSQNPRHKITKRGQNVTFRCDPISEHNRLYWYRQTLGQGPEFLTYFQNEAQLEKSRLLSDRFSAERPKGSFSTLEIQRTEQGDSAMYLCASSLAVDSSNYGYTFGSGTRLTVV.

V usage is TRBV27 and J usage is TRBJ2-7; TRBD1 agrees at 8 bases. The CDR3 is made up of 14 amino acids. Germline trimming cut 6 bases from V and 7 bases from J; bases unmatched to any gene: 11. CDR1 and CDR2 (germline): MNHEY, SMNVEV (reference sequence). The CDR3 DNA follows: TGTGCCAGCAGCCAGACGACAGGGGCGGGAGAGCAGTACTTC. It is translated as CASSQTTGAGEQYF.

This clonotype was observed at least ten times. This chain links TRBV7-2 with TRBJ2-1; 10 bases fit TRBD2. The CDR3 sequence is 15 residues long. V shed 0 bases, J shed 9 bases, and the junction held 5 bases outside the gene matches. Germline V gives CDR1 SGHTA, CDR2 FQGNSA. Here the CDR3 DNA reads TGTGCCAGCAGCTTAGCGCTGGTAGCGGGAGGTGAGCAGTTCTTC. Translated: CASSLALVAGGEQFF.

V is TRBV7-6 and J is TRBJ1-1; a possible D gene is TRBD1 (5 bases). V was pared by 2 bases and J by 7 bases, with 11 bases between. The CDR3 runs 13 residues. Germline-derived CDR1 and CDR2 are SGHVS and FNYEAQ. The CDR3 nucleotides are TGTGCCAGCAGCTTAAGTGGCCAGGGTGAAGCTTTCTTT. Translation: CASSLSGQGEAFF.

This clonotype was seen at least ten times. The CDR3 spells CASSQFAAGGDNEQFF. In DNA, the CDR3 is TGTGCCAGCAGCCAGTTCGCGGCGGGCGGGGACAATGAGCAGTTCTTC. The chain couples TRBV7-2 to TRBJ2-1, with D maybe TRBD2 (6 bases). Between the trimmed V and J ends, which lost 5 bases and 5 bases, there was a span of 19 bases. The length of the CDR3 is 16 residues. CDR1 is SGHTA and CDR2 is FQGNSA in the germline V gene.

This clonotype was counted only a few times. V gene TRBV5-1 combines with J gene TRBJ2-7; D ambiguous. The CDR3 extends over 15 amino acids. Per germline, CDR1 SGHRS and CDR2 YFSETQ. With 4 bases removed from V and 6 bases from J, the gap between germline ends came to 20 bases. CDR3 nucleotides: TGCGCCAGCAGCCCAGAAGGTATTGGGGTGCGCGAGCAGTACTTC. As protein: CASSPEGIGVREQYF.

This clonotype was counted at least ten times. The gene calls are TRBV7-3 and TRBJ2-3; 7 bases match TRBD2. The CDR3 is made up of 14 amino acids. With V trimmed by 5 bases and J by 2 bases, 4 bases remained unmatched. Germline CDR1 SGHTA, CDR2 FQGTGA. The CDR3 region is CASSLAAHTDTQYF. The DNA of the CDR3 is TGTGCCAGCAGCCTAGCGGCACACACAGATACGCAGTATTTT.

The chain links TRBV5-4 to TRBJ2-3; 7 bases align to TRBD2. Germline trimming cut 0 bases from V and 7 bases from J; bases unmatched to any gene: 11. This CDR3 spans 16 amino acids. CDR1 is SGHNT, CDR2 YYREEE, per germline (reference sequence). The CDR3 region is CASSLEDSQSGNTQYF. The CDR3 DNA is TGTGCCAGCAGCTTGGAAGACAGCCAGAGCGGGAATACGCAGTATTTT.

This chain links TRBV4-1 with TRBJ2-4; D is possibly TRBD1 or TRBD2 (5 bases each). In germline, CDR1 is MGHRA, CDR2 YSYEKL. The CDR3 covers 20 residues. The V gene lost 1 base and the J gene lost 5 bases, with 27 bases spanning the gap. The chain's CDR3 is CASSQGVPWDGPIGQNIQYF. DNA of the CDR3: TGCGCCAGCAGCCAAGGGGTACCTTGGGACGGACCCATTGGGCAAAACATTCAGTACTTC.

The rearrangement links TRBV7-4 to TRBJ1-2; TRBD1 might be the D (6 bases). Trimming took off 2 bases at V and 4 bases at J, with 20 bases between the two ends. The CDR3 has 17 residues. Germline V CDR1 and CDR2: SGHVT, SQSDAQ. The CDR3 reads CASSLKVEQGGIYGYTF. The CDR3 nucleotides read TGTGCCAGCAGCTTAAAGGTCGAACAGGGCGGGATCTATGGCTACACCTTC.

This sequence joins TRBV7-6 and TRBJ2-1; D not certain. Trimming took off 3 bases at V and 4 bases at J, with 13 bases between the two ends. The germline V gene has CDR1 SGHVS and CDR2 FNYEAQ. The CDR3 extends over 15 amino acids. Here the CDR3 reads CASSFDVGLYNEQFF. CDR3 DNA: TGTGCCAGCAGCTTCGACGTTGGGTTATACAATGAGCAGTTCTTC. The whole variable domain, filled in from reference TRBV7-6 and TRBJ2-1, reads GAGVSQSPRYKVTKRGQDVALRCDPISGHVSLYWYRQALGQGPEFLTYFNYEAQQDKSGLPNDRFSAERPEGSISTLTIQRTEQRDSAMYRCASSFDVGLYNEQFFGPGTRLTVL.

CDR3 DNA: TGTGCCAGCAGCCCCCGGCCTAGCGGGTCGTACGAGCAGTACTTC. Translation gives CASSPRPSGSYEQYF. The chain is built from TRBV9 and TRBJ2-7; 8 bases align to TRBD2. Trimming removed 4 bases from V and 4 bases from J; junction bases left unmatched: 10. Germline V lookup: CDR1 SGDLS, CDR2 YYNGEE. This CDR3 comprises 15 residues.

The table lists this clonotype with many counts. The J gene is TRBJ2-1, the V gene TRBV7-2; no clear D. This CDR3 contains 13 residues. Trimming pared 2 bases from V and 9 bases from J, leaving 11 bases between. Germline lookup yields CDR1 SGHTA and CDR2 FQGNSA. The CDR3 region has the DNA TGTGCCAGCAGCTTACTCGCGGAGCGTGAGCAGTTCTTC. Its translation is CASSLLAEREQFF.

In its sample, this clonotype was seen many times. The chain joins TRBV7-6 to TRBJ2-3, with a tentative D call TRBD2 (5 bases). V was trimmed by 5 bases and J by 3 bases, leaving 15 bases between them. CDR3 size: 15 residues. Looked up from germline, CDR1 is SGHVS and CDR2 is FNYEAQ. This CDR3 reads CASSLTGTDTDTQYF. The CDR3, as DNA: TGTGCCAGCAGCCTGACGGGAACTGATACAGATACGCAGTATTTT.